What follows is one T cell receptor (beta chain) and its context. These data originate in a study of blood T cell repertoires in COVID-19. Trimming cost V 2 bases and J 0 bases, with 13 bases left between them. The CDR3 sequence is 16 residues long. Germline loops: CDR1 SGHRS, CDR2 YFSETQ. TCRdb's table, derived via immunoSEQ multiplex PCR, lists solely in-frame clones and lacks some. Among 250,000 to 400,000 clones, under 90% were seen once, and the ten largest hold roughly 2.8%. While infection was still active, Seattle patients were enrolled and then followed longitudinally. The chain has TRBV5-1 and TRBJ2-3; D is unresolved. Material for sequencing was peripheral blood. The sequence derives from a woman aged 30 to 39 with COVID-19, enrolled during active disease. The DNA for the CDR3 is TGCGCCAGCAGCTTTAGTGGTTCTCCTAGCACAGATACGCAGTATTTT. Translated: CASSFSGSPSTDTQYF.